This T cell receptor (beta chain) is from a study of beta chain features in type 1 diabetes. This clone was observed a handful of times. Each donor gave one heparinised blood draw averaging roughly 120 mL. CDR3 size: 15 residues. J was trimmed by 10 bases and V by 1 base; bases with no gene match: 7. The germline V gene encodes CDR1 MGHRA and CDR2 YSYEKL. Reverse transcription of all isolated RNA meant that expressed TCRB transcripts were sequenced. Some clones are missing from TCRdb's copy, which holds only in-frame ones; the method was immunoSEQ multiplex PCR. Among 250,000 to 350,000 clones listed, approximately 14% were seen once.

This TCR was recovered from a man aged 25 to 45 in good health. The chain carries TRBV4-1 and TRBJ2-3; 11 bases are a match to TRBD2. Sequencing was done on a sample of central memory CD4+ T cells from blood. The DNA for the CDR3 is TGCGCCAGCAGCCAAGTTATTAGCGGGGGGGCTGCGCAGTATTTT. Protein: CASSQVISGGAAQYF.